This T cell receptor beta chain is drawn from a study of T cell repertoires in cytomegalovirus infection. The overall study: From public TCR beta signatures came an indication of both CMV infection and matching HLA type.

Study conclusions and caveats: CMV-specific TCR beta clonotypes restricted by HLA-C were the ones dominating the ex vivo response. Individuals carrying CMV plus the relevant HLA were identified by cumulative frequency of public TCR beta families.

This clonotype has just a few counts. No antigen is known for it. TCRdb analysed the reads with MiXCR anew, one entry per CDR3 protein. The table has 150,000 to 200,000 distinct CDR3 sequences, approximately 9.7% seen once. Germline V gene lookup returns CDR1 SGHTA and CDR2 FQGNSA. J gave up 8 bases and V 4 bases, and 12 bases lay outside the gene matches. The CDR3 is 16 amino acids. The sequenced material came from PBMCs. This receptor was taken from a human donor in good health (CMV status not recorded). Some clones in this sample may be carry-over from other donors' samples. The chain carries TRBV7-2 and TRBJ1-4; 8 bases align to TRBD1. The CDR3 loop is CASSSKGQGTGEKLFF. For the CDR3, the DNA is TGTGCCAGCAGCTCTAAAGGACAGGGAACCGGGGAAAAACTGTTTTTT.